This entry features one T cell receptor beta chain sequence. Antigen: not known. The data were obtained in a study of cytomegalovirus exposure and HLA in healthy donors. Study results and limitations: Certain indistinguishable V segments, among them TRBV6-2 and TRBV6-3, were excluded.

This CDR3 is built from 16 residues. Germline CDR1 and CDR2: LGHNA and YNFKEQ. Trimming left V 0 bases short and J 1 base short, with 9 bases between. The primer mix had 60 Vbeta and 13 Jbeta primers. The data were produced by immunoSEQ multiplex PCR, yet TCRdb's version contains in-frame clones alone and is incomplete. This table holds just over 150,000 clones, less than 90% found once. This TCR came from a male donor in good health and CMV-seropositive. The specimen was PBMCs. The chain is built from TRBV4-2 and TRBJ2-2; D gene ambiguous. CDR3 sequence (DNA): TGTGCCAGCAGCCAAGATTGGCGGAGGAACACCGGGGAGCTGTTTTTT. Translated, it gives CASSQDWRRNTGELFF.